Below, 14 T cell receptor beta chains from the same sample are listed, as sequenced in a study of technical replicates of blood from a few donors. Clones were read by immunoSEQ multiplex PCR, and TCRdb kept only the in-frame ones, dropping some. The sample lists 82,000 or so clones; 95% to 96% were seen once. Sequencing was performed on T cells isolated from PBMCs. The receptors were gathered from a human donor in good health.

CDR3 coding DNA: TGTGCCACCAGCAGGCGACTAGCGGATCACAATGAGCAGTTCTTC. Translating it yields CATSRRLADHNEQFF. The V gene is TRBV15, the J gene TRBJ2-1, with 9 positions matching TRBD2. The CDR3 is 15 amino acids. Germline CDR1 is LNHNV and CDR2 is YYDKDF (reference sequence). J was trimmed by 5 bases and V by 3 bases; bases with no gene match: 5.

The gene calls are TRBV19 and TRBJ2-7; D is possibly TRBD2 (6 bases). Germline V gene sequence: CDR1 LNHDA, CDR2 SQIVND (reference sequence). The V end lost 6 bases, the J end lost 0 bases, and 9 bases lay between the germline ends. CDR3 size: 13 residues. CDR3 DNA sequence: TGTGCCAGTAGCACACTAGCCTCCTACGAGCAGTACTTC. Its translation: CASSTLASYEQYF.

The J gene is TRBJ2-3, the V gene TRBV7-3, with a possible D match to TRBD2 (5 bases). Germline V gene data show CDR1 as SGHTA and CDR2 as FQGTGA. V was cut by 4 bases and J by 6 bases, with 14 bases left in between. CDR3 length: 14 residues. The CDR3 sequence is CASSSHLTGDTQYF. DNA of the CDR3: TGTGCCAGCAGCTCGCACCTCACGGGGGATACGCAGTATTTT.

The chain couples TRBV9 to TRBJ2-7; TRBD2 matches at 10 bases. V lost 0 bases, J lost 0 bases, and 3 bases stayed unmatched. From germline, CDR1 is SGDLS and CDR2 YYNGEE. This CDR3 comprises 16 residues. The CDR3 nucleotides are TGTGCCAGCAGCGTAGATACTAGCGGGGACTCCTACGAGCAGTACTTC. Its protein product is CASSVDTSGDSYEQYF.

V usage is TRBV27 and J usage is TRBJ2-7, with a possible D match to TRBD1 (6 bases). The germline V gene encodes CDR1 MNHEY and CDR2 SMNVEV (reference sequence). V was cut by 9 bases and J by 3 bases, with 15 bases left in between. The CDR3 totals 13 residues. This CDR3 reads CASRGGYLYEQYF. The CDR3 DNA follows: TGTGCCAGTAGAGGGGGTTACCTCTACGAGCAGTACTTC.

This rearrangement joins TRBV29-1 to TRBJ2-3; 10 bases align to TRBD2. Germline CDR1 reads SQVTM; CDR2 reads ANQGSEA. CDR3 length: 15 residues. V trimming: 4 bases; J trimming: 3 bases; junction bases outside the gene matches: 7. The CDR3 spells CSVGIAGGRTDTQYF. The CDR3 DNA sequence: TGCAGCGTTGGTATAGCGGGAGGTCGGACAGATACGCAGTATTTT.

This clone was recorded only once. The J gene is TRBJ2-2, the V gene TRBV11-2; 13 bases align to TRBD2. CDR1 is SGHAT, CDR2 FQNNGV, per germline. After removal of 6 bases from V and 5 bases from J, the junction contained 3 bases not matched to a gene. The CDR3 length is 15 residues. The chain's CDR3 is CASSRTSGSTGELFF. CDR3 nucleotide sequence: TGTGCCAGCAGTAGGACTAGCGGGAGTACCGGGGAGCTGTTTTTT.

Remarks on this clone: Germline and junction disagree at one end, which may indicate a read error. The genes are TRBV4-1 and TRBJ2-1; 10 positions match TRBD2. Germline CDR1 and CDR2: MGHRA and YSYEKL. The CDR3 contains 12 residues. The CDR3 DNA follows: TGCGCCAGCAGCCATACTACTAGCGGGGAGATCTTC. Protein product: CASSHTTSGEIF.

This clone occurred a few times. The V gene is TRBV6-1, the J gene TRBJ2-7, with D hard to call. Looked up from germline, CDR1 is MNHNS and CDR2 is SASEGT. Trimming left V 8 bases short and J 3 bases short, with 14 bases between. The CDR3 is made up of 13 amino acids. CDR3: CASVSSPVYEQYF. The CDR3 DNA reads TGTGCCAGCGTATCGTCCCCCGTCTACGAGCAGTACTTC.

The J gene is TRBJ2-2, the V gene TRBV28, with 7 bases lining up with TRBD1. Germline V gene lookup returns CDR1 MDHEN and CDR2 SYDVKM. The CDR3 is 15 amino acids. The J segment lost 5 bases and the V segment lost 5 bases, leaving 8 bases of the junction unmatched. The CDR3 protein is CASSPDPTGTGELFF. The CDR3 coding sequence is TGTGCCAGCAGTCCCGACCCGACAGGGACCGGGGAGCTGTTTTTT. The entire variable domain, with the rest obtained from reference TRBV28 and TRBJ2-2, is as follows: DVKVTQSSRYLVKRTGEKVFLECVQDMDHENMFWYRQDPGLGLRLIYFSYDVKMKEKGDIPEGYSVSREKKERFSLILESASTNQTSMYLCASSPDPTGTGELFFGEGSRLTVL.

The J gene is TRBJ2-7, the V gene TRBV30, with 8 bases fitting TRBD2. The junction had 12 bases not matched to a gene; V was cut back by 0 bases and J by 5 bases. The CDR3 covers 16 residues. Germline assignment: CDR1 GTSNPN and CDR2 SVGIG (reference sequence). CDR3 in amino acids: CAWSVWSLQRENEQYF. The CDR3 nucleotides are TGTGCCTGGAGTGTATGGTCGCTTCAGCGGGAGAACGAGCAGTACTTC. Full variable domain (outside the CDR3, taken from reference TRBV30 and TRBJ2-7): SQTIHQWPATLVQPVGSPLSLECTVEGTSNPNLYWYRQAAGRGLQLLFYSVGIGQISSEVPQNLSASRPQDRQFILSSKKLLLSDSGFYLCAWSVWSLQRENEQYFGPGTRLTVT.

CDR3 DNA: TGTGCCAGCAGCTTAACCTTCACGGGGGAGACCCAGTACTTC. It yields the protein CASSLTFTGETQYF. This rearrangement joins TRBV7-2 to TRBJ2-5; the D gene is possibly TRBD2 (5 bases). The CDR3 covers 14 residues. Germline assignment: CDR1 SGHTA and CDR2 FQGNSA. V gave up 2 bases and J gave up 5 bases, with 12 bases separating them.

The rearrangement uses TRBV6-5 and TRBJ2-1, with 16 positions matching TRBD2. This CDR3 has 15 residues. Per germline, CDR1 MNHEY and CDR2 SVGAGI. V dropped 6 bases and J dropped 15; count of bases not matched to a gene: 11. The chain's CDR3 is CASSSSGTSGRGAFF. The CDR3 region has the DNA TGTGCCAGCAGCTCCTCCGGGACTAGCGGGAGGGGGGCGTTCTTC.

The rearrangement joins TRBV7-2 to TRBJ2-4, with TRBD1 matching 7 bases. This CDR3 region has 15 residues. After removal of 5 bases from V and 7 bases from J, the junction contained 11 bases not matched to a gene. Germline V lookup: CDR1 SGHTA, CDR2 FQGNSA. As DNA, the CDR3 is TGTGCCAGCAGCACAGTGGGACAGTCTGCTAACATTCAGTACTTC. It codes for CASSTVGQSANIQYF.